A selection of T cell receptor beta chains follows, all from one sample in a study of blood T cell repertoires in COVID-19. Sequenced by immunoSEQ multiplex PCR; TCRdb stores in-frame clones only, minus some. The sample has over 150,000 clones, around 84% seen once. Sequencing was carried out using peripheral blood. Source of these receptors: a man in his forties or fifties with active or convalescent COVID-19. Both conserved end residues are part of each CDR3. Each record gives: CDR3 protein, CDR3 DNA, clone size, J gene, D gene, V gene. A D gene is named only where the DNA matches it firmly. Clone size, where shown, is once, few, many, or a class for clones that have expanded.

CDR3 protein: CASRRLADTQYF; CDR3 DNA: TGTGCCAGCCGCCGGTTAGCGGATACGCAGTATTTT; clone size: -; J gene: TRBJ2-3; D gene: -; V gene: TRBV21-1
CDR3 protein: CASSESRGGPGPRSEQFF; CDR3 DNA: TGTGCCAGCAGTGAATCACGAGGAGGGCCGGGCCCCCGCAGTGAGCAGTTCTTC; clone size: -; J gene: TRBJ2-1; D gene: -; V gene: TRBV25-1
CDR3 protein: CASSQVQGSRMPDTQYF; CDR3 DNA: TGTGCCAGCAGCCAAGTACAGGGTAGCCGTATGCCAGATACGCAGTATTTT; clone size: -; J gene: TRBJ2-3; D gene: -; V gene: TRBV3-1/TRBV3-2
CDR3 protein: CASSYDGTYNSPLHF; CDR3 DNA: TGTGCCAGCAGTTACGACGGGACATATAATTCACCCCTCCACTTT; clone size: -; J gene: TRBJ1-6; D gene: -; V gene: TRBV6-5
CDR3 protein: CASSIAGSSTEAFF; CDR3 DNA: TGTGCCAGTAGTATAGCCGGGAGCAGCACTGAAGCTTTCTTT; clone size: -; J gene: TRBJ1-1; D gene: -; V gene: TRBV19
CDR3 protein: CASSSSGIPQGETQYF; CDR3 DNA: TGTGCCAGCAGTTCGAGCGGGATACCACAGGGAGAGACCCAGTACTTC; clone size: -; J gene: TRBJ2-5; D gene: -; V gene: TRBV27
CDR3 protein: CASSRSGGERPQHF; CDR3 DNA: TGTGCCAGCAGCCGAAGCGGGGGGGAAAGGCCCCAGCATTTT; clone size: -; J gene: TRBJ1-5; D gene: -; V gene: TRBV3-1/TRBV3-2
CDR3 protein: CASSVRQTANTGELFF; CDR3 DNA: TGCGCCAGCAGCGTACGACAGACCGCGAACACCGGGGAGCTGTTTTTT; clone size: -; J gene: TRBJ2-2; D gene: -; V gene: TRBV5-1
CDR3 protein: CASRGLSYEQYF; CDR3 DNA: TGTGCCAGCAGGGGGCTAAGTTACGAGCAGTACTTC; clone size: -; J gene: TRBJ2-7; D gene: -; V gene: TRBV27
CDR3 protein: CASSSDTSGNTIYF; CDR3 DNA: TGTGCCAGCAGCTCCGACACCTCTGGAAACACCATATATTTT; clone size: -; J gene: TRBJ1-3; D gene: -; V gene: TRBV5-8
CDR3 protein: CASSEVNNQPQHF; CDR3 DNA: TGTGCCAGCAGTGAAGTCAACAATCAGCCCCAGCATTTT; clone size: -; J gene: TRBJ1-5; D gene: -; V gene: TRBV6-1
CDR3 protein: CASGAHGTEETQYF; CDR3 DNA: TGTGCCAGCGGGGCCCATGGGACAGAAGAGACCCAGTACTTC; clone size: -; J gene: TRBJ2-5; D gene: TRBD1; V gene: TRBV2
CDR3 protein: CASSRQGAGETQYF; CDR3 DNA: TGTGCCAGCAGTAGACAGGGCGCTGGGGAGACCCAGTACTTC; clone size: few; J gene: TRBJ2-5; D gene: TRBD1; V gene: TRBV7-2
CDR3 protein: CASSFAAASGNQPQHF; CDR3 DNA: TGTGCCAGCAGCTTTGCTGCAGCCAGCGGCAATCAGCCCCAGCATTTT; clone size: -; J gene: TRBJ1-5; D gene: -; V gene: TRBV5-6
CDR3 protein: CASMTRVSSEQYF; CDR3 DNA: TGTGCCAGCATGACCAGGGTCTCCTCCGAGCAGTACTTC; clone size: -; J gene: TRBJ2-7; D gene: -; V gene: TRBV12-3/TRBV12-4
CDR3 protein: CASSVEIGLSYNEQFF; CDR3 DNA: TGTGCCAGCAGCGTAGAAATTGGACTGTCTTACAATGAGCAGTTCTTC; clone size: -; J gene: TRBJ2-1; D gene: -; V gene: TRBV9
CDR3 protein: CASSGRTKSSYNEQFF; CDR3 DNA: TGTGCCAGCAGTGGGAGGACGAAAAGCTCCTACAATGAGCAGTTCTTC; clone size: -; J gene: TRBJ2-1; D gene: -; V gene: TRBV6-4
CDR3 protein: CASSPTGTGHSPLHF; CDR3 DNA: TGTGCCAGCTCACCAACCGGGACAGGGCACTCACCCCTCCACTTT; clone size: -; J gene: TRBJ1-6; D gene: TRBD1; V gene: TRBV18
CDR3 protein: CASNPGGSDTQYF; CDR3 DNA: TGTGCCAGCAACCCAGGGGGCTCGGATACGCAGTATTTT; clone size: once; J gene: TRBJ2-3; D gene: TRBD1; V gene: TRBV9
CDR3 protein: CASSFYSGRADIQYF; CDR3 DNA: TGTGCCAGCAGCTTTTATAGCGGGAGGGCGGACATTCAGTACTTC; clone size: -; J gene: TRBJ2-4; D gene: TRBD2; V gene: TRBV7-2
CDR3 protein: CASSLQGGYGYTF; CDR3 DNA: TGTGCCAGCAGCTTACAGGGTGGCTATGGCTACACCTTC; clone size: -; J gene: TRBJ1-2; D gene: -; V gene: TRBV7-8
CDR3 protein: CASSQGGRSSEQYF; CDR3 DNA: TGTGCCAGCAGCCAGGGCGGGAGGAGTTCCGAGCAGTACTTC; clone size: -; J gene: TRBJ2-7; D gene: TRBD2; V gene: TRBV3-1/TRBV3-2
CDR3 protein: CATSRGEGAWGRLFF; CDR3 DNA: TGTGCCACCAGCAGAGGTGAGGGGGCCTGGGGACGACTGTTTTTT; clone size: -; J gene: TRBJ1-4; D gene: TRBD1; V gene: TRBV15
CDR3 protein: CASSEAENEKLFF; CDR3 DNA: TGTGCCAGCAGTGAAGCAGAGAATGAAAAACTGTTTTTT; clone size: -; J gene: TRBJ1-4; D gene: -; V gene: TRBV6-1
CDR3 protein: CATRGTGDEKLFF; CDR3 DNA: TGTGCCACCAGAGGGACAGGGGATGAAAAACTGTTTTTT; clone size: -; J gene: TRBJ1-4; D gene: TRBD1; V gene: TRBV15
CDR3 protein: CATSDRGGADTQYF; CDR3 DNA: TGTGCCACCAGTGACCGAGGGGGGGCAGATACGCAGTATTTT; clone size: -; J gene: TRBJ2-3; D gene: -; V gene: TRBV24-1
CDR3 protein: CASSFAPRMAYEQYF; CDR3 DNA: TGTGCCAGCTCATTCGCACCTAGGATGGCCTACGAGCAGTACTTC; clone size: -; J gene: TRBJ2-7; D gene: -; V gene: TRBV18
CDR3 protein: CASKVGDRGTYGYTF; CDR3 DNA: TGTGCCAGCAAGGTCGGGGACAGGGGGACCTATGGCTACACCTTC; clone size: -; J gene: TRBJ1-2; D gene: TRBD1; V gene: TRBV6-6
CDR3 protein: CSVQRQVSYNEQFF; CDR3 DNA: TGCAGCGTTCAGCGACAGGTTTCCTACAATGAGCAGTTCTTC; clone size: -; J gene: TRBJ2-1; D gene: -; V gene: TRBV29-1
CDR3 protein: CASRPAQGRYYNSPLHF; CDR3 DNA: TGTGCCAGTAGACCCGCGCAGGGTAGATACTATAATTCACCCCTCCACTTT; clone size: -; J gene: TRBJ1-6; D gene: -; V gene: TRBV19
CDR3 protein: CASSRVRLGHGELFF; CDR3 DNA: TGTGCCAGCAGCAGGGTCCGATTGGGGCACGGGGAGCTGTTTTTT; clone size: -; J gene: TRBJ2-2; D gene: -; V gene: TRBV6-5
CDR3 protein: CATSDSYSLNQPQHF; CDR3 DNA: TGTGCCACCAGTGATTCGTACAGTCTAAATCAGCCCCAGCATTTT; clone size: -; J gene: TRBJ1-5; D gene: -; V gene: TRBV24-1
CDR3 protein: CASSQNHLPGTGNTIYF; CDR3 DNA: TGCGCCAGCAGCCAAAACCACCTCCCGGGAACTGGAAACACCATATATTTT; clone size: -; J gene: TRBJ1-3; D gene: -; V gene: TRBV4-3
CDR3 protein: CSVVYSGEQYF; CDR3 DNA: TGCAGCGTTGTCTACTCAGGAGAGCAGTACTTC; clone size: -; J gene: TRBJ2-7; D gene: -; V gene: TRBV29-1
CDR3 protein: CASSLGTVNTEAFF; CDR3 DNA: TGTGCCAGCAGCTTAGGGACAGTGAACACTGAAGCTTTCTTT; clone size: -; J gene: TRBJ1-1; D gene: -; V gene: TRBV7-2
CDR3 protein: CATSENGLAGNPDTQYF; CDR3 DNA: TGTGCCACCAGTGAAAACGGACTAGCGGGAAACCCAGATACGCAGTATTTT; clone size: -; J gene: TRBJ2-3; D gene: TRBD2; V gene: TRBV24-1
CDR3 protein: CASSKPAGDNYEQYF; CDR3 DNA: TGTGCCAGCAGCAAACCGGCAGGGGATAACTACGAGCAGTACTTC; clone size: -; J gene: TRBJ2-7; D gene: -; V gene: TRBV21-1
CDR3 protein: CASSARVSNYGYTF; CDR3 DNA: TGCGCCAGCAGCGCTCGGGTATCTAACTATGGCTACACCTTC; clone size: -; J gene: TRBJ1-2; D gene: -; V gene: TRBV5-1
CDR3 protein: CASSETQRVSGSPLHF; CDR3 DNA: TGTGCCAGCAGTGAAACACAGAGGGTCTCGGGATCACCCCTCCACTTT; clone size: -; J gene: TRBJ1-6; D gene: -; V gene: TRBV6-1
CDR3 protein: CASSVVSREVEQFF; CDR3 DNA: TGTGCCAGCAGCGTAGTTTCGCGGGAGGTTGAGCAGTTCTTC; clone size: -; J gene: TRBJ2-1; D gene: TRBD2; V gene: TRBV9
CDR3 protein: CASSLDPSGSGEQFF; CDR3 DNA: TGCGCCAGCAGCTTGGATCCTAGCGGGAGTGGTGAGCAGTTCTTC; clone size: -; J gene: TRBJ2-1; D gene: TRBD2; V gene: TRBV5-1
CDR3 protein: CASSSPWALGGYGYTF; CDR3 DNA: TGTGCCAGCAGCTCACCTTGGGCCTTGGGGGGCTATGGCTACACCTTC; clone size: -; J gene: TRBJ1-2; D gene: -; V gene: TRBV7-8
CDR3 protein: CASSMEPGLSNQPQHF; CDR3 DNA: TGTGCCAGTAGTATGGAACCGGGTCTTAGCAATCAGCCCCAGCATTTT; clone size: -; J gene: TRBJ1-5; D gene: -; V gene: TRBV19